This T cell receptor (beta chain) was sequenced during a study of cytomegalovirus exposure and HLA in healthy donors. Study-wide context: Early released data comprised around 85 million unique TCRs from HLA-typed donors.

These donors counted as nominally healthy when sampled, but unrecorded immune exposures were likely. General study results and limits: In a later analysis, most CMV-associated TCR beta chains appeared HLA-restricted. HLA alleles showed associations with some 17,000 TCR beta sequences in a later analysis, at a 0.05 false discovery rate.

CDR1 is SGHTA and CDR2 is FQGNSA in the germline V gene. V was pared by 5 bases and J by 10 bases, with 9 bases of the junction left unmatched. The CDR3 is made up of 14 amino acids. Concerning this clone: Its antigen is unknown.

This PCR relied on a set of 60 Vbeta primers and 13 Jbeta primers. Some clones are missing from TCRdb's copy, which holds only in-frame ones; the method was immunoSEQ multiplex PCR. This table holds 90,000 to 150,000 clones, 73% found once. The V and J genes are TRBV7-2 and TRBJ1-4; 8 bases fit TRBD1. The sample taken for sequencing was PBMCs. The TCR comes from a woman in her thirties or forties in good health and CMV-seronegative. This chain's CDR3 is CASSLGQAGAKLFF. The CDR3 nucleotides are TGTGCCAGCAGCCTGGGACAGGCGGGTGCAAAACTGTTTTTT.